The clone carrying this TCR beta chain occurred a few times. The sample originates from a study of cytomegalovirus exposure and HLA in healthy donors. This CDR3 comprises 13 residues. Germline values: CDR1 KGHSH, CDR2 LQKENI. Trimming shortened V by 10 bases and J by 1 base, and 13 bases separated the two germline ends. Primers included in the PCR were 60 Vbeta and 13 Jbeta primers. The table came from immunoSEQ multiplex PCR; TCRdb's copy has only in-frame clones and leaves some out. The data show 100,000 to 120,000 clones, about 78% seen once. The genes are TRBV18 and TRBJ1-1; D not certain. The sequencing sample was made of PBMCs. The source of this sequence is a young man in good health and CMV-seronegative. This CDR3 reads CATTRSENTEAFF. CDR3 DNA: TGTGCCACTACCCGGTCTGAGAACACTGAAGCTTTCTTT. Filled out from reference TRBV18 and TRBJ1-1, the complete variable domain reads NAGVMQNPRHLVRRRGQEARLRCSPMKGHSHVYWYRQLPEEGLKFMVYLQKENIIDESGMPKERFSAEFPKEGPSILRIQQVVRGDSAAYFCATTRSENTEAFFGQGTRLTVV.